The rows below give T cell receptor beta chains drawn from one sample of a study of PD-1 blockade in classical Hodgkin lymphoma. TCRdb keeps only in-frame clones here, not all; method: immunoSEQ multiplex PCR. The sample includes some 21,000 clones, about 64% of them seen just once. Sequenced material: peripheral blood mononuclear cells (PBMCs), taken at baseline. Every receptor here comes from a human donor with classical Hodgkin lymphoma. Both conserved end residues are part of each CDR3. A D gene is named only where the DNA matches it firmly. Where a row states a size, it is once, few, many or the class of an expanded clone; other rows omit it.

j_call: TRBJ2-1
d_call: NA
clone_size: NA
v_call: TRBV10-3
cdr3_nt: TGTGCCATCAGTTATACGGGACCCTCCTACAATGAGCAGTTCTTC
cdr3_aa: CAISYTGPSYNEQFF

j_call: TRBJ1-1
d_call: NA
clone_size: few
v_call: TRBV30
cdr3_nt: TGTGCCTGGAGTGAGTATAGGTTGAACACTGAAGCTTTCTTT
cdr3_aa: CAWSEYRLNTEAFF

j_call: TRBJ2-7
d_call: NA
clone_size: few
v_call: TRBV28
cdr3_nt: TGTGCCAGCAGCCCAAATACGGTGGGACGCTACGAGCAGTACTTC
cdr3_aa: CASSPNTVGRYEQYF

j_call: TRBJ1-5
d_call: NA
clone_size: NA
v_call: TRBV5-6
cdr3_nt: TGTGCCAGCAGCCTATTTGGGACGGCCTCAGGGCAGCCCCAGCATTTT
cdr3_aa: CASSLFGTASGQPQHF

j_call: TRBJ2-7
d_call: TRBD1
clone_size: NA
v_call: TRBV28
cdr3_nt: TGTGCCAGCACGGAAGCGGGCACAGGGGGCTACGAGCAGTACTTC
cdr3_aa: CASTEAGTGGYEQYF

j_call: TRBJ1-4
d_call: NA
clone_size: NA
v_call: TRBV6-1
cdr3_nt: TGTGCCAGCAGGGCTGTGGGTAGTGAAAAACTGTTTTTT
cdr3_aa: CASRAVGSEKLFF

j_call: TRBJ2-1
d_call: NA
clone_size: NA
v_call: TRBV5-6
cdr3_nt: TGTGCCAGCAGCTTCGGCCCACCCTCCTACAATGAGCAGTTCTTC
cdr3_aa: CASSFGPPSYNEQFF

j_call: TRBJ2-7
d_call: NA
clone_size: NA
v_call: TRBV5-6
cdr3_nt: TGTGCCAGCAGCGACAGCCCCTACGAGCAGTACTTC
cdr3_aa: CASSDSPYEQYF

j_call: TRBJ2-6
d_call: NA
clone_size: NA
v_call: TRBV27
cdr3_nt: TGTGCCAGCAGTCAGACCCGGACGGGAGCCAACGTCCTGACTTTC
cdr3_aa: CASSQTRTGANVLTF

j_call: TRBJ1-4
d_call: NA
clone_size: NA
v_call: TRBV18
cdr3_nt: TGTGCCAGCTCACCTACAGACGGAAGAGGAAATGAAAAACTGTTTTTT
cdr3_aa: CASSPTDGRGNEKLFF

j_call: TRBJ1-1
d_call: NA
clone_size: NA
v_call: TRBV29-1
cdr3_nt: TGCATCGTCGTTTTGGGGGGCACTGAAGCTTTCTTT
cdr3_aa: CIVVLGGTEAFF

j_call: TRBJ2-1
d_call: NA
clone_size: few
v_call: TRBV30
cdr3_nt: TGTGCCTGGAGTTTCTCCTACAATGAGCAGTTCTTC
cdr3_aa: CAWSFSYNEQFF

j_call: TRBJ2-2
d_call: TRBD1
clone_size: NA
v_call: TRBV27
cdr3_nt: TGTGCCAGCAGGCAGGGACAGGAACCGAACACCGGGGAGCTGTTTTTT
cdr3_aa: CASRQGQEPNTGELFF

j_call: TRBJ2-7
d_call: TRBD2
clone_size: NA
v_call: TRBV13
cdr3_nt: TGTGCCAGCAGCTTAGAGCCTAGCGGGGGGGCCAGGTACGAGCAGTACTTC
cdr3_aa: CASSLEPSGGARYEQYF

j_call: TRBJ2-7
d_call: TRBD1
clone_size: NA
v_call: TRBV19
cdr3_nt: TGTGCCAGTAGCCGGACAGGTTACGAGCAGTACTTC
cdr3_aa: CASSRTGYEQYF

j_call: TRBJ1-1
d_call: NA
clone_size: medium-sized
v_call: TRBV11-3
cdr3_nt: TGTGCCAGCAGCTTTAGTTTGGGCACTGAAGCTTTCTTT
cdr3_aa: CASSFSLGTEAFF

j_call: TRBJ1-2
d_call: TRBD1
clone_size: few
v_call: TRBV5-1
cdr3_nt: TGCGCCAGCAGCTCCGGACAGGGGAGTTTGGGTATGGATGGCTACACCTTC
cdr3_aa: CASSSGQGSLGMDGYTF

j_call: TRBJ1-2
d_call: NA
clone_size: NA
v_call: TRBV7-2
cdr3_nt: TGTGCCAGCAGCTTCGCGGGGCTTTATGGCTACACCTTC
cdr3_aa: CASSFAGLYGYTF

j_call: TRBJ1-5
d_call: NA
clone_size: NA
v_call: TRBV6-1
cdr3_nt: TGTGCCAGCAGTGACGGTCCAGTGATCAGCAATCAGCCCCAGCATTTT
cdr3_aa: CASSDGPVISNQPQHF

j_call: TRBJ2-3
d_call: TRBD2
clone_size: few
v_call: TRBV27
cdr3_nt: TGTGCCAGCAGTTTACTAGCGGGAGGCTCCACAGATACGCAGTATTTT
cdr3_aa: CASSLLAGGSTDTQYF

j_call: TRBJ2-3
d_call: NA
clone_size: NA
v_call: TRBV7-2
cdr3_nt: TGTGCCAGCAGCTTAGGGAGGGGGGGAACAGATACGCAGTATTTT
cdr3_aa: CASSLGRGGTDTQYF

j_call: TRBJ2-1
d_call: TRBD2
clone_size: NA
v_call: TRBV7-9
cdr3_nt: TGTGCCAGCAGCCGGACTAGCGGGATCAATGAGCAGTTCTTC
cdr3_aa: CASSRTSGINEQFF

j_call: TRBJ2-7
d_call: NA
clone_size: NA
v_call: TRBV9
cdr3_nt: TGTGCCAGCAGCGTAGGGGCAGGGCTCTCCTACGAGCAGTACTTC
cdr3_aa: CASSVGAGLSYEQYF

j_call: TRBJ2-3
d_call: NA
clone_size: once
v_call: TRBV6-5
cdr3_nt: TGTGCCAGCAGTAACAGCCTCACAGATACGCAGTATTTT
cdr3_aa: CASSNSLTDTQYF

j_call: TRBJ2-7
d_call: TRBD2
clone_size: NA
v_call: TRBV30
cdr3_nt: TGTGCCTGGAGTGTAGGGAGGGCCCACGAGCAGTACTTC
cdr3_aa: CAWSVGRAHEQYF

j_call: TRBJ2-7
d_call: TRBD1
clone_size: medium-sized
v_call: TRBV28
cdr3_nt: TGTGCCAGCAGTTTAATGGGACAGCGCGAGCAGTACTTC
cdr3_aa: CASSLMGQREQYF

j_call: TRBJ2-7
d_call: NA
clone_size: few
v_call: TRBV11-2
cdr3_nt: TGTGCCAGCAGCTTAGCGCTGGCGGCCCACGAGCAGTACTTC
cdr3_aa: CASSLALAAHEQYF

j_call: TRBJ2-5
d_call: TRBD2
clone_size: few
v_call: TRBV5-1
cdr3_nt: TGCGCCAGCAGCCCGGGACCAGCGGGGCAAGAGACCCAGTACTTC
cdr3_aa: CASSPGPAGQETQYF

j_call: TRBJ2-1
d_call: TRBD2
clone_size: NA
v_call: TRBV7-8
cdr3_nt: TGTGCCAGCAGCGCGCCGGGACTAGCGGCTCGAAATGAGCAGTTCTTC
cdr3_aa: CASSAPGLAARNEQFF

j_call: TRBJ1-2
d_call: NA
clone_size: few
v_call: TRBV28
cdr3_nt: TGTGCCAGCAGTTTAGTAGGGGACTATGGCTACACCTTC
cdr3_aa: CASSLVGDYGYTF

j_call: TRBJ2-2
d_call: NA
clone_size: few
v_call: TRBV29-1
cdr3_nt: TGCAGCGTTGCAGGGACCGGGGAGCTGTTTTTT
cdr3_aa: CSVAGTGELFF

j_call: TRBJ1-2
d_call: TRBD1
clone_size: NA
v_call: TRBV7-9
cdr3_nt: TGTGCCAGCAGCGCAAACGGTGGGACAGGCCATACCTATGGCTACACCTTC
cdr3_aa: CASSANGGTGHTYGYTF

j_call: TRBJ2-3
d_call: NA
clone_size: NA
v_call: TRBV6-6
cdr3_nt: TGTGCCAGCAGTTACTCGGAGGGCGTGGGGACAGATACGCAGTATTTT
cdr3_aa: CASSYSEGVGTDTQYF

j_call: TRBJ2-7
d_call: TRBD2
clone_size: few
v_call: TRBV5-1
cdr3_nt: TGCGCCAGCAGCTTGGCGGCGGGAGCCTCCTACGAGCAGTACTTC
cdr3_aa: CASSLAAGASYEQYF

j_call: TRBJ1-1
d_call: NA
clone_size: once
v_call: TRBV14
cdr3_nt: TGTGCCAGCAGCCAAGATTCCCTCTCTGAAGCTTTCTTT
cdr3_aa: CASSQDSLSEAFF

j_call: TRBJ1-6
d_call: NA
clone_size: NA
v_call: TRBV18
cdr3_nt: TGTGCCAGCTCACCATTACAGGGAAGTGCATCACCCCTCCACTTT
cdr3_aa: CASSPLQGSASPLHF

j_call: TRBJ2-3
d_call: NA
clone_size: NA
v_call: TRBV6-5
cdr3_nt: TGTGCCAGCAGTTACCCACCTGGGGATACGCAGTATTTT
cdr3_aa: CASSYPPGDTQYF

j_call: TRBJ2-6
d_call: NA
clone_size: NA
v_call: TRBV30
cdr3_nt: TGTGCCTGGACCAGGGGTTCTGGGGCCAACGTCCTGACTTTC
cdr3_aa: CAWTRGSGANVLTF

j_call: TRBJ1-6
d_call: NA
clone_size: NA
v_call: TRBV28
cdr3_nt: TGTGCCAGCAGTTTCGGGCACGCGATCGGCAATTCACCCCTCCACTTT
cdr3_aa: CASSFGHAIGNSPLHF

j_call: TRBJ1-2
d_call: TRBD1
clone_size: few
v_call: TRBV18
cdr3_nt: TGTGCCAGCTCACCACCCCGACAGGGTTTAGGGGGCTACACCTTC
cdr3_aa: CASSPPRQGLGGYTF